This TCR beta chain was identified in a study of T-cell memory formation after mild COVID-19. Via MiXCR, TCRdb re-called the 5' RACE reads, giving one row per CDR3 protein. The sample includes roughly 450,000 distinct CDR3 sequences, 18% of them seen just once. Looked up from germline, CDR1 is SGHNT and CDR2 is YYREEE (reference sequence). CDR3 length: 15 residues. V gave up 2 bases and J gave up 6 bases, with 12 bases separating them. The sequence was collected from a young man who had mild COVID-19 (a few samples of this study predate the infection). Cell type and time point are not known. Sequenced input: PBMCs or a T cell subset sorted from them (not recorded which). V is TRBV5-4 and J is TRBJ1-6; D is ambiguous. CDR3 in DNA: TGTGCCAGCAGCTTTTTGGCGATACGTAATTCACCCCTCCACTTT. This translates into CASSFLAIRNSPLHF.